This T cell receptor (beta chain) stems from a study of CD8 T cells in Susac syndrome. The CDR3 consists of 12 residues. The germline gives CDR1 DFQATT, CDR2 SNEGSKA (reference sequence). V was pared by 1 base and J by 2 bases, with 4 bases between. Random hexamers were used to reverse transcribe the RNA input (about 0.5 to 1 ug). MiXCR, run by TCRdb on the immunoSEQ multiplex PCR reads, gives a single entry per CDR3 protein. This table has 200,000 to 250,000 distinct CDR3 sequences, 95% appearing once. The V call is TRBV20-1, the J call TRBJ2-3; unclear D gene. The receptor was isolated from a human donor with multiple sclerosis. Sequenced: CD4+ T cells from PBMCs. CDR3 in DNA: TGCAGTGCTAGAGCAGACACAGATACGCAGTATTTT. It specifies CSARADTDTQYF.